The T cell receptor (beta chain) under discussion was sequenced for a study of blood T cell repertoires in COVID-19. Study information: The samples span acute and convalescent COVID-19 from the United States, Italy and Spain. PBMCs, B-cell-depleted T cells, or T cells were the source of the cDNA or gDNA that made up the material.

Original methodology: Reference gene primer amplification in the assay estimated nucleated cell counts. The repertoire was sequenced with immunoSEQ multiplex PCR; TCRdb's copy has only in-frame clones and lacks some. V and J calls plus clone size are reproduced from that table; the DNA served to infer D and trimming. This table holds some 180,000 clones, roughly three quarters found once. The CDR3 runs 17 residues. In germline, CDR1 is MDHEN, CDR2 SYDVKM. V was clipped by 1 base and J by 0 bases, with 10 bases between them. This chain uses TRBV28 with TRBJ1-6; maybe TRBD1 (6 bases). The origin of this receptor is a woman aged 50 to 60 with active or convalescent COVID-19. Material: peripheral blood. CDR3 in amino acids: CASSLLGQSSYNSPLHF. The CDR3 DNA follows: TGTGCCAGCAGTTTATTAGGACAGAGCTCCTATAATTCACCCCTCCACTTT.